This paragraph reports one TCR beta chain. This record belongs to a study of cytomegalovirus exposure and HLA in healthy donors. TCRdb's table, derived via immunoSEQ multiplex PCR, lists solely in-frame clones and lacks some. Among some 250,000 clones, around 90% were seen once, and the ten largest hold approximately 3.1%. Germline trimming cut 10 bases from V and 0 bases from J; bases unmatched to any gene: 5. The CDR3 runs 14 residues. Germline-derived CDR1 and CDR2 are LNHDA and SQIVND (reference sequence). V and J are TRBV19 and TRBJ1-1; 10 bases are a match to TRBD1. The clonotype originates from a woman in her twenties or thirties in good health and CMV-seronegative. The sequencing sample was made of PBMCs. CDR3 region: CATRQGAMNTEAFF. Here the CDR3 DNA reads TGTGCCACCCGACAGGGGGCAATGAACACTGAAGCTTTCTTT.